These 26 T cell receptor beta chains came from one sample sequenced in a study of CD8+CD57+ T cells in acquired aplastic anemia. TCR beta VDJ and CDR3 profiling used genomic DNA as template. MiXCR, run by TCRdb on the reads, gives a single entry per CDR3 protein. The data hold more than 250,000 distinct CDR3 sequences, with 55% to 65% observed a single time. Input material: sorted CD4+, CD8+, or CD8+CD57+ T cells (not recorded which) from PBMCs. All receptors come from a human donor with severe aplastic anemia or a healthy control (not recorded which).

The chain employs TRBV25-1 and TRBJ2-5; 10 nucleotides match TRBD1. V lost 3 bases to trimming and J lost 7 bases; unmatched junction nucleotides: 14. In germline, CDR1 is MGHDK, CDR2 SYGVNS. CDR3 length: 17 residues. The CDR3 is CASSEMGTGEWGGTQYF. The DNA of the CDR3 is TGTGCCAGCAGTGAGATGGGGACAGGGGAATGGGGGGGGACCCAGTACTTC. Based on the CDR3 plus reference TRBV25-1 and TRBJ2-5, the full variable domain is EADIYQTPRYLVIGTGKKITLECSQTMGHDKMYWYQQDPGMELHLIHYSYGVNSTEKGDLSSESTVSRIRTEHFPLTLESARPSHTSQYLCASSEMGTGEWGGTQYFGPGTRLLVL.

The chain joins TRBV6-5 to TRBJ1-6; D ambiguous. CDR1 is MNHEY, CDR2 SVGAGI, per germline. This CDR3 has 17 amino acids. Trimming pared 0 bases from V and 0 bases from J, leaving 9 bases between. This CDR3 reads CASSYSSVSSYNSPLHF. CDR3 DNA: TGTGCCAGCAGTTACTCGAGTGTGAGCTCCTATAATTCACCCCTCCACTTT.

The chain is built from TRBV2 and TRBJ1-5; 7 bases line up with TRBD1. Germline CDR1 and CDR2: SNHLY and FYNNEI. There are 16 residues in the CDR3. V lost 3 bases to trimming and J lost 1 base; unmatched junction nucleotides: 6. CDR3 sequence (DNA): TGTGCCAGCAGTGAGGGACAGATTTTGAGCAATCAGCCCCAGCATTTT. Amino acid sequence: CASSEGQILSNQPQHF.

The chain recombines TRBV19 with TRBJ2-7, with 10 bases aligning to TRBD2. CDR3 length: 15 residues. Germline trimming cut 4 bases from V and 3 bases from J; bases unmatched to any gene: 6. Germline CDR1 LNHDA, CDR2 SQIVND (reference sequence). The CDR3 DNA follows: TGTGCCAGTAGTACTTCTAGCGGGAGAGGCTACGAGCAGTACTTC. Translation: CASSTSSGRGYEQYF.

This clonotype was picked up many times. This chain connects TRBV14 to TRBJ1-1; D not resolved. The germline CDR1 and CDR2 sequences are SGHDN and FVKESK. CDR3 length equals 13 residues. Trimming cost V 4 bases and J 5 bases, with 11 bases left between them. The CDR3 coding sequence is TGTGCCAGCAGCCTATCTAAGGTGACTGAAGCTTTCTTT. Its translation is CASSLSKVTEAFF.

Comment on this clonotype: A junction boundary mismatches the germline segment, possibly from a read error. The CDR3 reads CASSDNGPSTVETRYF. The CDR3 region has the DNA TGTGCCAGCAGTGATAACGGGCCCAGCACCGTTGAGACCCGGTACTTC. This chain links TRBV6-1 with TRBJ2-5; the D is unclear. Germline-derived CDR1 and CDR2 are MNHNS and SASEGT. CDR3 size: 16 residues.

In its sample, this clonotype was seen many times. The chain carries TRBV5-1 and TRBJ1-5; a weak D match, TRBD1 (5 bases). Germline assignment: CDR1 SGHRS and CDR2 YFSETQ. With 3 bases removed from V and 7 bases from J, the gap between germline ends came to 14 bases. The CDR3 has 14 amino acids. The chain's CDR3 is CASSWAPGDQPQHF. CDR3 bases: TGCGCCAGCAGCTGGGCGCCGGGGGACCAGCCCCAGCATTTT.

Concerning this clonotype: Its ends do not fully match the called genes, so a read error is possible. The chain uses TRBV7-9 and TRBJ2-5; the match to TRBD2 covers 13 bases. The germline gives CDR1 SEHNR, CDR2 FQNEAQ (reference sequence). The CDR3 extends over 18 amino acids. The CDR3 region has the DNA TGCGCCAGCAGCTCCAGTTTCGGACTAGCGGGAGTCAGGGAGACCCAGTACTTC. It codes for CASSSSFGLAGVRETQYF.

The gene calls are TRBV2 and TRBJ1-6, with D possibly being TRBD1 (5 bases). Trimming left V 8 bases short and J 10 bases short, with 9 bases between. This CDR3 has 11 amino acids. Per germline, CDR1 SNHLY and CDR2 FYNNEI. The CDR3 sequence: CASEGRSPLHF. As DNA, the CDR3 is TGTGCCAGCGAGGGACGATCACCCCTCCACTTT.

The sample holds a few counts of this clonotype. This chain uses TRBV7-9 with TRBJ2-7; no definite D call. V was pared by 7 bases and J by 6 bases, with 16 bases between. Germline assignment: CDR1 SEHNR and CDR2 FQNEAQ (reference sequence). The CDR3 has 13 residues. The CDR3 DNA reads TGTGCCAGCACCCAAACCGTCGCGGTCGAGCAGTACTTC. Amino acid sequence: CASTQTVAVEQYF.

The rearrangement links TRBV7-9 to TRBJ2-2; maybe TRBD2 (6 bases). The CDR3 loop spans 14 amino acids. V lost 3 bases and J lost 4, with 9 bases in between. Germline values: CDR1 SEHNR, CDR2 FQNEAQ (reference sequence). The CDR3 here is CASSFLGGTGELFF. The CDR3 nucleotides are TGTGCCAGCAGCTTCCTGGGAGGCACCGGGGAGCTGTTTTTT.

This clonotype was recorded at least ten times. CDR3 coding DNA: TGTGCCAGCAGCTTGGTGGCGAACACTGAAGCTTTCTTT. Residues: CASSLVANTEAFF. V is TRBV5-8 and J is TRBJ1-1; D ambiguous. CDR3 length equals 13 residues. CDR1 is SGHTS, CDR2 YDEGEE, per germline. Trimming stripped 0 bases from V and 1 base from J, with 4 bases between. Complete variable domain (other parts from reference TRBV5-8 and TRBJ1-1): EAGVTQSPTHLIKTRGQQATLRCSPISGHTSVYWYQQALGLGLQFLLWYDEGEERNRGNFPPRFSGRQFPNYSSELNVNALELEDSALYLCASSLVANTEAFFGQGTRLTVV.

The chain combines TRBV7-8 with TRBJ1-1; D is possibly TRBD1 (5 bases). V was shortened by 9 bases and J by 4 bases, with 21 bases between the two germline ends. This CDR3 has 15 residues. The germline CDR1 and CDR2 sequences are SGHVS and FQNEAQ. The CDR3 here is CARRLTQGLGTEAFF. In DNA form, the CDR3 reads TGTGCCAGGAGGCTCACTCAGGGTTTAGGCACTGAAGCTTTCTTT.

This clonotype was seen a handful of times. The CDR3 DNA is TGTGCCAGCAGTGCGACAGGGGAGGAAAAACTGTTTTTT. Encoded protein: CASSATGEEKLFF. The genes are TRBV25-1 and TRBJ1-4; 8 bases align to TRBD1. The CDR3 consists of 13 residues. Germline-derived CDR1 and CDR2 are MGHDK and SYGVNS. The ends lost 4 bases at V and 8 bases at J; junction bases unmatched: 3.

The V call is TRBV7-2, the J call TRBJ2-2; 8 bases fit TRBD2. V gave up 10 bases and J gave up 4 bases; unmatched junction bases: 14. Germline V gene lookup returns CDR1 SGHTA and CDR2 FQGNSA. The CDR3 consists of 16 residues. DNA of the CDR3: TGTGCCACCCCTGGTCTGGCGGGGGGCCCCACCGGGGAGCTGTTTTTT. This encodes CATPGLAGGPTGELFF.

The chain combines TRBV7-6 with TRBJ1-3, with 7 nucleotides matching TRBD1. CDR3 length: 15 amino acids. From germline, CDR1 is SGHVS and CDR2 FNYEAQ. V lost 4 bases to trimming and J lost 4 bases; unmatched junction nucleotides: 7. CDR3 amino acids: CASSSGTALGNTIYF. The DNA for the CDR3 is TGTGCCAGCAGCTCCGGGACAGCTCTAGGAAACACCATATATTTT.

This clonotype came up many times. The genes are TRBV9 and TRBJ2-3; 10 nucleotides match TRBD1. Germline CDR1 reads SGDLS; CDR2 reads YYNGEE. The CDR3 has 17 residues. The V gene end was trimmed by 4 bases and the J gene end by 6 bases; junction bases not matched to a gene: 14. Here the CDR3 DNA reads TGTGCCAGCAGCTTCATGGGGGGACAGGGGACTTTGGATACGCAGTATTTT. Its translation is CASSFMGGQGTLDTQYF.

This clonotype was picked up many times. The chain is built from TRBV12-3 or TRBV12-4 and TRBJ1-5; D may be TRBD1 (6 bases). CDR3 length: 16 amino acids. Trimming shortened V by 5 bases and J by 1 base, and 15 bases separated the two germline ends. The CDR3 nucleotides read TGTGCCAGCAGTGGGGGGGGGGGCCGGAGCAATCAGCCCCAGCATTTT. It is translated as CASSGGGGRSNQPQHF.

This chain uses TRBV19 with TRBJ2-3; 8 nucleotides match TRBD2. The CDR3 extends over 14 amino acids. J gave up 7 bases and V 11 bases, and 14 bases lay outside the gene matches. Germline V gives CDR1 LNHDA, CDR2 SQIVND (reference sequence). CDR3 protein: CASSESGGPNTQYF. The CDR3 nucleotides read TGTGCCTCCAGCGAGTCGGGAGGGCCGAATACGCAGTATTTT.

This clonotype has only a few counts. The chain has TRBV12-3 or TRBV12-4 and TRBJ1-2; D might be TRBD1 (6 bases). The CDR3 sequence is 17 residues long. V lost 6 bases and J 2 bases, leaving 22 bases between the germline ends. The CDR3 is CASRFPGGRGKNYGYTF. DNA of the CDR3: TGTGCCAGCAGATTTCCCGGGGGCAGGGGAAAAAACTATGGCTACACCTTC.

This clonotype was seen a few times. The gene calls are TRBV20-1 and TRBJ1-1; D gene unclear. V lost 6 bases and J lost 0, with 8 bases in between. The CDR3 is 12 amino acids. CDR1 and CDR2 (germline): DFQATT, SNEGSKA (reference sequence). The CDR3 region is CSAPHVNTEAFF. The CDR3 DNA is TGCAGTGCGCCGCATGTGAACACTGAAGCTTTCTTT.

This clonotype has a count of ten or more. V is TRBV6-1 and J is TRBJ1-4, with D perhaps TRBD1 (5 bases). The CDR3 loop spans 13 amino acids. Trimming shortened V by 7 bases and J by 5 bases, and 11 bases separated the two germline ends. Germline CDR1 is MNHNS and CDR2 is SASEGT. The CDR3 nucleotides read TGTGCCAGCATTAGGGACCCAAATGAAAAACTGTTTTTT. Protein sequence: CASIRDPNEKLFF.

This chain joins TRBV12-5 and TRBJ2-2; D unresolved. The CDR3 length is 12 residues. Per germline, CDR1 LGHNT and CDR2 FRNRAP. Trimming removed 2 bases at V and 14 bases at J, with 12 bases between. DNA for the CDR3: TGTGCTAGTGGTTTGATACCGAAGGGACTGTTTTTT. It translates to CASGLIPKGLFF.

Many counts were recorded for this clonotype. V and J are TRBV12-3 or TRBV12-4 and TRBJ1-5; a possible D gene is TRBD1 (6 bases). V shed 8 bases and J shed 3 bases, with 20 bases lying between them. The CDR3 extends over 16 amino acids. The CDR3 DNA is TGTGCCAGCGGGACACGACAGGCAGCCAACAATCAGCCCCAGCATTTT. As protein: CASGTRQAANNQPQHF.

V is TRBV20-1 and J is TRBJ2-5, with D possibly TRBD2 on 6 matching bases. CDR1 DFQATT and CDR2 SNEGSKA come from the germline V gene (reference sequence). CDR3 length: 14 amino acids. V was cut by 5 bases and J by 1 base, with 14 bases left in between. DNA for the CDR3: TGCAGTGCTGGGCGGGGCGGGGTCCAAGAGACCCAGTACTTC. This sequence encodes CSAGRGGVQETQYF.

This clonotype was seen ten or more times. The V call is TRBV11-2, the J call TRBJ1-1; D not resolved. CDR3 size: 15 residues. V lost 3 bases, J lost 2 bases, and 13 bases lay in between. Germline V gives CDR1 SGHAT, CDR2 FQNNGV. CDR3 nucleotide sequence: TGTGCCAGCAGCTTGAGATCAGTCCTCAACACTGAAGCTTTCTTT. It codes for CASSLRSVLNTEAFF.